Each of the 5 T cell receptor beta chains below was sequenced from the same sample in a study of T cells in tumors after PD-1 blockade. Measured with immunoSEQ multiplex PCR; TCRdb has only the in-frame clones, and not every one. The sample has 4,000 or so clones; over 60% are singletons. Source: tumor tissue, taken before anti-PD-1 treatment. These TCRs come from a human donor with basal cell carcinoma.

The chain links TRBV2 to TRBJ2-1, with 13 positions matching TRBD2. CDR3 length: 15 residues. Trimming removed 6 bases from V and 8 bases from J; junction bases left unmatched: 7. Germline V gives CDR1 SNHLY, CDR2 FYNNEI. The CDR3 DNA reads TGTGCCAGCAGGGCCGGGACTAGCGGGGTCCATGAGCAGTTCTTC. Protein sequence: CASRAGTSGVHEQFF.

The V and J genes are TRBV19 and TRBJ1-1; D gene uncertain. Germline V gives CDR1 LNHDA, CDR2 SQIVND (reference sequence). The CDR3 contains 13 residues. Trimming took 3 bases from V and 5 from J, leaving 10 bases between them. Here the CDR3 reads CASSMRIKTEAFF. CDR3 DNA: TGTGCCAGTAGTATGAGGATAAAGACTGAAGCTTTCTTT. The full variable domain, its missing parts supplied by reference TRBV19 and TRBJ1-1, is DGGITQSPKYLFRKEGQNVTLSCEQNLNHDAMYWYRQDPGQGLRLIYYSQIVNDFQKGDIAEGYSVSREKKESFPLTVTSAQKNPTAFYLCASSMRIKTEAFFGQGTRLTVV.

The rearrangement joins TRBV18 to TRBJ2-7, with TRBD1 matching 8 bases. This CDR3 is 14 amino acids long. J lost 5 bases, V lost 3 bases, and 6 bases had no gene match. The germline CDR1 and CDR2 sequences are KGHSH and LQKENI. The CDR3 bases are TGTGCCAGCTCACCTAGGCAGGGGGCGAACGAGCAGTACTTC. It encodes CASSPRQGANEQYF.

As regards this clone: Given a much more abundant clone one base away, this may be a read error. The gene calls are TRBV12-5 and TRBJ2-2; D perhaps matches TRBD2 (5 bases). The V gene's germline CDR1 is LGHNT and CDR2 FRNRAP. V lost 7 bases to trimming and J lost 5 bases, with 14 bases between them. The CDR3 is made up of 14 amino acids. CDR3 amino acids: CASVRAGDTGELFF. The CDR3 nucleotides are TGTGCTAGTGTGCGGGCCGGGGATACCGGGGAGCTGTTTTTT.

The gene calls are TRBV7-2 and TRBJ2-7; TRBD1 matches at 7 bases. The CDR3 loop spans 14 amino acids. Germline V gene lookup returns CDR1 SGHTA and CDR2 FQGNSA. The ends lost 5 bases at V and 3 bases at J; junction bases unmatched: 7. The CDR3 bases are TGTGCCAGCAGCCCAGACAGGGCCTTCTACGAGCAGTACTTC. Its translation: CASSPDRAFYEQYF.